Included here is one T cell receptor (beta chain) sequence, with context. Its antigen is currently unknown. Sequencing used immunoSEQ multiplex PCR; TCRdb keeps in-frame clones, though not all of them. The sample shows 120,000 or so clones, around 94% of them seen only once. Thymus was obtained from resections taken during corrective heart surgery. Finnish infants who were healthy and having corrective surgery for congenital heart defects made up the donors. This entry comes from a study of human thymus T cells. Study-wide points: V and J gene usage appeared biased in thymic and blood repertoires. Unrelated people showed highly overlapping thymic repertoires, related research reported.

Sequences were obtained from thymus tissue. This receptor was obtained from a boy in the first two years of life with a congenital heart defect but otherwise immunologically healthy.

The CDR3 DNA reads TGTGCCAGCCCTGGGGGACTCTGCACAGATACGCAGTATTTT. Residues: CASPGGLCTDTQYF. The V gene is TRBV6-4, the J gene TRBJ2-3; the D gene is possibly TRBD2 (6 bases). This CDR3 comprises 14 residues. Germline V gene lookup returns CDR1 MRHNA and CDR2 SNTAGT. Trimming left V 8 bases short and J 1 base short, with 13 bases between.